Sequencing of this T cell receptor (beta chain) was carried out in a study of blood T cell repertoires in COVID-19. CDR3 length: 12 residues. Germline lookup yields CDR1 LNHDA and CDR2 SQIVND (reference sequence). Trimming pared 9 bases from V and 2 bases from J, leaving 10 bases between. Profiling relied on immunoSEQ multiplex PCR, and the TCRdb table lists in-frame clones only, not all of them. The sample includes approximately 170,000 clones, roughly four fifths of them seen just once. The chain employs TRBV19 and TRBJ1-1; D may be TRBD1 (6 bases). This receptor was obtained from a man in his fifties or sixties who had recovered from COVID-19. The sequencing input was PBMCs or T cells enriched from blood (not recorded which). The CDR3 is CARDRHNTEAFF. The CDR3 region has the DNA TGTGCCAGAGACAGGCATAACACTGAAGCTTTCTTT.